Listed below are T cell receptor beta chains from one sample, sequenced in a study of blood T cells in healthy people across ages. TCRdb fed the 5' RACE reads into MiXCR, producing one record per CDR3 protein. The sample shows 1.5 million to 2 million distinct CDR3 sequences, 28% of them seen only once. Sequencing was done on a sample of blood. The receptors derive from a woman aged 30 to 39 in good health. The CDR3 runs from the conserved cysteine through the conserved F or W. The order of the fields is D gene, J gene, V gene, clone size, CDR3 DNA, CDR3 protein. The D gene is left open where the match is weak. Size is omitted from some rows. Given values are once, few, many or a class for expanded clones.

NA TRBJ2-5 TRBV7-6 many TGTGCCAGCAGCAGTGTGCCGGGCCTCGGGTCCGGCCAAGAGACCCAGTACTTC CASSSVPGLGSGQETQYF
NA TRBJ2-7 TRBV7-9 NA TGTGCCAGCAGCTTAGCTGGACAGAGTCCCTACGAGCAGTACTTC CASSLAGQSPYEQYF
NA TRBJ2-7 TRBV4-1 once TGCGCCAGCAGCCAGGTGGGAGTCAACTACGAGCAGTACTTC CASSQVGVNYEQYF
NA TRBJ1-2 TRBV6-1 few TGTGCCAGCAGTGAAGGGACAGCCTATGGCTACACCTTC CASSEGTAYGYTF
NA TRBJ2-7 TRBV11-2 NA TGTGCCGGCAGCCGCCGGGGCACTAGCTCCTACGAGCAGTACTTC CAGSRRGTSSYEQYF
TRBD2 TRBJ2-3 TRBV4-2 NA TGTGCCAGCAGCCAAGATGGTCTAGCGGGGACTTCTAGCACAGATACGCAGTATTTT CASSQDGLAGTSSTDTQYF
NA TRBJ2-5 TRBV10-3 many TGTGCCATCAGTGCAGCGGTGAGCATTCAAGAGACCCAGTACTTC CAISAAVSIQETQYF
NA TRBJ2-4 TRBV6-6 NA TGTGCCAGCAGAGCAGAAATTCTAGCCAAAAACATTCAGTACTTC CASRAEILAKNIQYF
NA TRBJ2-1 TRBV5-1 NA TGCGCCAGCAGCCCCCGTATTGGGTCAGAAAATGAGCAGTTCTTC CASSPRIGSENEQFF
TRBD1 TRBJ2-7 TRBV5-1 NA TGCGCCAGCAGCCCTTACGGACAGGGAATAGGCCTCTACGAGCAGTACTTC CASSPYGQGIGLYEQYF
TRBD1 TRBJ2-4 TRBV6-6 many TGTGCCAGCAGTTACGGACAGGTAGATCAGTACTTC CASSYGQVDQYF
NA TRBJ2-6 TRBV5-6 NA TGTGCCAGCAGCCGAGACAGCTCTGGGTCCAACGTCCTGACTTTC CASSRDSSGSNVLTF
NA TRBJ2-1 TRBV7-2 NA TGTGCCAGCAGCTTAGGTTCCCAAGGCAATGAGCAGTTCTTC CASSLGSQGNEQFF
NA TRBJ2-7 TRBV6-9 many TGTGCCAGCAGTTATATCGGAGACGAGCAGTACTTC CASSYIGDEQYF
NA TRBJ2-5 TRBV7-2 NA TGTGCCAGCAGCTCCCTATACCGAAGACGAGAGCAGTACTTC CASSSLYRRREQYF
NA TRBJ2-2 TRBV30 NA TGTGCCTGGAGTGTACGTAGCGGGGAGCTGTTTTTT CAWSVRSGELFF
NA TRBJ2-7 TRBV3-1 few TGTGCCAGCAGCCAAGGGTCGGTGACATCCTACGAGCAGTACTTC CASSQGSVTSYEQYF
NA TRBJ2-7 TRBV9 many TGTGCCAGCAGCGGGGACGGTTCAGGGGAGCAGTACTTC CASSGDGSGEQYF
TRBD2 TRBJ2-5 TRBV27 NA TGTGCCAGCAGTATATATAGCGGGAGCCAGGGGACCCAGTACTTC CASSIYSGSQGTQYF
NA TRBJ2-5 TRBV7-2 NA TGTGCCAGCAGGGAGCAGGGGTCGTGGGAGACCCAGTACTTC CASREQGSWETQYF
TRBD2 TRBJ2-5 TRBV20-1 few TGCAGTGTTGCTAGCGGGGGGCAAGAGACCCAGTACTTC CSVASGGQETQYF
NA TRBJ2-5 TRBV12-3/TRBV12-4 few TGTGCCAGTAGACAGGGTTCGGGGGAGTGGGAGCAGTACTTC CASRQGSGEWEQYF
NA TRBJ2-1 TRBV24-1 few TGTGCCACCAGTGCCGCCGACACGGGATCCTATGTGCAGTTCTTC CATSAADTGSYVQFF
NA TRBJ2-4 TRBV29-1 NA TGCGGCGTCATACCGGGGCTTAACAATGAGCAGTACTTC CGVIPGLNNEQYF
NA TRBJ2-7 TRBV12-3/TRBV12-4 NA TGTGCCAGCAGCTTGGGAGTACCCTTAAGCGAGCAGTACTTC CASSLGVPLSEQYF
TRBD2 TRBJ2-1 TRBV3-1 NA TGTGCCAGCAGCCAAGAAGGCGGGAGGGATACCCAGTTCTTC CASSQEGGRDTQFF
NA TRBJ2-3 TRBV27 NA TGTGCCAGCAGACTCCCCTCATCCGGGTCAACAGATACGCAGTATTTT CASRLPSSGSTDTQYF
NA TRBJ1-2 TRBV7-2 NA TGTGCCAGCAGCTTAGGCAGGATTAATCATGGCTACACCTTC CASSLGRINHGYTF
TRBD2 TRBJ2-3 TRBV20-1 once TGCAGTGCCACTAATCCGGGGACTAGCAAGATTACAGATACGCAGTATTTT CSATNPGTSKITDTQYF